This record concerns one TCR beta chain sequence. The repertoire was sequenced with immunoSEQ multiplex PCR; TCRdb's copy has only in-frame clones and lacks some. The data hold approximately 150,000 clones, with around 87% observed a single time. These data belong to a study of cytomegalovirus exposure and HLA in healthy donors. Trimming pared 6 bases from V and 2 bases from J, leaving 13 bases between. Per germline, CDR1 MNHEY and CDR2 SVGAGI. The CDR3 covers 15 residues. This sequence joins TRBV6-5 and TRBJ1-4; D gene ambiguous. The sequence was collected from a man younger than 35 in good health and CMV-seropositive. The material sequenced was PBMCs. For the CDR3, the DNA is TGTGCCAGCAGACCGGACTTGGGGACTAATGAAAAACTGTTTTTT. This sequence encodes CASRPDLGTNEKLFF.